This T cell receptor beta chain was retrieved from a study of cytomegalovirus exposure and HLA in healthy donors. Study results and limitations: TRBV6-2, TRBV6-3 and other indistinguishable V segments were excluded. Versus the roughly 700-donor mean, an Asian-associated ancestry cluster reportedly showed fewer N-insertions in a later analysis. Per a prior analysis, the majority of TCR beta V segments were productive roughly 87% or roughly 30% of the time.

The PCR contained 60 Vbeta and 13 Jbeta primers. Profiled with immunoSEQ multiplex PCR; TCRdb holds only in-frame clones, not every one. The table includes around 100,000 clones, around 82% detected once. Note on this clone: Its target is unknown.

This CDR3 region has 18 residues. Unmatched junction bases numbered 9, after V lost 6 bases and J lost 3 bases. The germline CDR1 and CDR2 sequences are MNHEY and SMNVEV (reference sequence). This chain links TRBV27 with TRBJ2-2; TRBD2 matches 14 bases. This receptor was identified in a woman aged 25 to 39 in good health and CMV-seropositive. The sample taken for sequencing was PBMCs. CDR3 nucleotide sequence: TGTGCCAGCAGGGAACCCGGGACTAGCGGGAGTCACACCGGGGAGCTGTTTTTT. This sequence encodes CASREPGTSGSHTGELFF.